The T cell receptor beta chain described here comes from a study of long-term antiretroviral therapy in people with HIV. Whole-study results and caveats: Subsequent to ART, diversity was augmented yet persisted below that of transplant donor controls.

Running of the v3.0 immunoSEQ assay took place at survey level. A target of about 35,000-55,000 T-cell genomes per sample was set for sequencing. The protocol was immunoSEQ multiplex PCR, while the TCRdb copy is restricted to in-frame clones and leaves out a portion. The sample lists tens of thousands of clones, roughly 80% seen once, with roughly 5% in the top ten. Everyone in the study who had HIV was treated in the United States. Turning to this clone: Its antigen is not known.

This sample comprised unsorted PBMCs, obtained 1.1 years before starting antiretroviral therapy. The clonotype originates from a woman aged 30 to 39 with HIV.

The CDR3 here is CASSPDRRGNTIYF. In nucleotides, the CDR3 is TGTGCCAGCAGCCCGGACAGGCGGGGAAACACCATATATTTT. The genes are TRBV6-1 and TRBJ1-3, with TRBD1 identical over 7 bases. With V trimmed by 6 bases and J by 4 bases, 6 bases remained unmatched. CDR1 and CDR2 (germline): MNHNS, SASEGT. The CDR3 sequence is 14 residues long.